These 22 T cell receptor beta chains came from one sample sequenced in a study of T cell responses to AZD1222 COVID-19 vaccine (dated by TCRdb to the early 2020s). Read against the paper, the sample's time point label means: baseline before first vaccination. The library was produced with the immunoSEQ multiplex PCR assay. Not all clones reach the TCRdb copy of this immuneACCESS table, which keeps in-frame sequences only. Checked studies attribute under half of the gap to unresolved V genes and leave the rest unexplained. Present in this sample are under 55,000 clones, approximately 79% of which were seen just once. The top ten hold approximately 10% of the sample. The sample was peripheral blood, taken on day 0 of AZD1222 vaccination. Receptors originate from an adult in good health.

This clone appeared a single time. V is TRBV5-1 and J is TRBJ2-6, with 10 positions matching TRBD1. Germline V CDR1 and CDR2: SGHRS, YFSETQ. The length of the CDR3 is 20 residues. V was pared by 4 bases and J by 0 bases, with 13 bases of the junction left unmatched. CDR3 sequence: CASSREIDRGPFSGANVLTF. The CDR3 DNA reads TGCGCCAGCAGCCGCGAAATTGACAGGGGGCCTTTCTCTGGGGCCAACGTCCTGACTTTC. The complete variable domain, with remaining parts taken from reference TRBV5-1 and TRBJ2-6, reads KAGVTQTPRYLIKTRGQQVTLSCSPISGHRSVSWYQQTPGQGLQFLFEYFSETQRNKGNFPGRFSGRQFSNSRSEMNVSTLELGDSALYLCASSREIDRGPFSGANVLTFGAGSRLTVL.

The rearrangement joins TRBV2 to TRBJ1-6; D is unresolved. CDR1 is SNHLY, CDR2 FYNNEI, per germline. The ends were cut back, 7 bases at V and 4 bases at J, with 11 bases in the middle. This CDR3 is 14 amino acids long. The CDR3 DNA is TGTGCCAGCAAAGGTACGGATTATAATTCACCCCTCCACTTT. This gives the protein CASKGTDYNSPLHF. Based on the CDR3 plus reference TRBV2 and TRBJ1-6, the full variable domain is EPEVTQTPSHQVTQMGQEVILRCVPISNHLYFYWYRQILGQKVEFLVSFYNNEISEKSEIFDDQFSVERPDGSNFTLKIRSTKLEDSAMYFCASKGTDYNSPLHFGNGTRLTVT.

The chain joins TRBV3-1 (or the pseudogene TRBV3-2) to TRBJ2-5; a possible D gene is TRBD2 (6 bases). Germline V gene data show CDR1 as LGHDT and CDR2 as YNNKEL (reference sequence). The CDR3 is made up of 13 amino acids. V shed 0 bases and J shed 7 bases, with 9 bases lying between them. In DNA, the CDR3 is TGTGCCAGCAGCCAAGATGAGGGAGGGACCCAGTACTTC. It translates to CASSQDEGGTQYF.

This clone is a singleton in its sample. The rearrangement joins TRBV9 to TRBJ2-3, with a weak D call TRBD1 (7 bases). The CDR3 sequence is 14 residues long. Trimming took 6 bases from V and 2 from J, leaving 13 bases between them. Germline V lookup: CDR1 SGDLS, CDR2 YYNGEE. CDR3 sequence reads: CASKEGAATDTQYF. The DNA for the CDR3 is TGTGCCAGCAAGGAGGGGGCCGCCACAGATACGCAGTATTTT.

The chain is built from TRBV9 and TRBJ2-1; 9 nucleotides agree with TRBD2. The junction had 15 bases not matched to a gene; V was cut back by 6 bases and J by 8 bases. Germline CDR1 and CDR2: SGDLS and YYNGEE. CDR3 length equals 16 residues. CDR3 in DNA: TGTGCCAGCACTCCCTATATAGCGGGAGTAGGGGATGAGCAGTTCTTC. Residues: CASTPYIAGVGDEQFF.

This clone was observed once. This chain connects TRBV5-1 to TRBJ1-2; possible D gene TRBD1, 6 bases. In germline, CDR1 is SGHRS, CDR2 YFSETQ. The CDR3 is 13 amino acids. Trimming pared 0 bases from V and 8 bases from J, leaving 11 bases between. The CDR3 sequence is CASSLEGVKGYTF. DNA for the CDR3: TGCGCCAGCAGCTTGGAGGGGGTAAAAGGCTACACCTTC. Complete variable domain (other parts from reference TRBV5-1 and TRBJ1-2): KAGVTQTPRYLIKTRGQQVTLSCSPISGHRSVSWYQQTPGQGLQFLFEYFSETQRNKGNFPGRFSGRQFSNSRSEMNVSTLELGDSALYLCASSLEGVKGYTFGSGTRLTVV.

The chain joins TRBV6-5 to TRBJ2-3, with TRBD2 matching 9 bases. This CDR3 has 16 amino acids. The V and J ends lost 2 bases and 0 bases, in that order; junction bases with no gene match: 3. The V gene's germline CDR1 is MNHEY and CDR2 SVGAGI. The DNA of the CDR3 is TGTGCCAGCAGTTACGCGACTAGCGGTAGCACAGATACGCAGTATTTT. Residues: CASSYATSGSTDTQYF.

The chain couples TRBV10-1 to TRBJ2-2; D not resolved. There are 14 residues in the CDR3. Germline V gene lookup returns CDR1 WNHNN and CDR2 SYGVQD (reference sequence). Trimming took 6 bases from V and 6 from J, leaving 14 bases between them. The DNA for the CDR3 is TGCGCCAGCAGGGTCCTCGCCCAAGCCGGGGAGCTGTTTTTT. Translated: CASRVLAQAGELFF.

This sequence joins TRBV5-1 and TRBJ1-1, with 7 bases aligning to TRBD1. CDR3 length: 15 residues. V lost 0 bases, J lost 7 bases, and 9 bases stayed unmatched. Per germline, CDR1 SGHRS and CDR2 YFSETQ. The DNA for the CDR3 is TGCGCCAGCAGCTTGGCCTTGGACAGGACCCTTGAAGCTTTCTTT. Protein sequence: CASSLALDRTLEAFF.

This clone was observed once. The chain joins TRBV3-1 (or the pseudogene TRBV3-2) to TRBJ1-1; TRBD1 might be the D (5 bases). This CDR3 has 14 amino acids. V was shortened by 4 bases and J by 4 bases, with 13 bases between the two germline ends. Germline values: CDR1 LGHDT, CDR2 YNNKEL (reference sequence). CDR3 coding DNA: TGTGCCAGCAGCCTCGTGGGGGGAGGCACTGAAGCTTTCTTT. Its protein product is CASSLVGGGTEAFF.

This chain connects TRBV6-5 to TRBJ2-2, with D uncertain. The CDR3 is 12 amino acids. Germline lookup yields CDR1 MNHEY and CDR2 SVGAGI. V lost 6 bases and J lost 6, with 8 bases in between. Here the CDR3 reads CASSLRAGELFF. In DNA form, the CDR3 reads TGTGCCAGCAGCCTCCGGGCCGGGGAGCTGTTTTTT.

The CDR3 sequence is CAPRRALDIQETQYF. The CDR3 nucleotides read TGTGCCCCACGTCGGGCCTTAGACATCCAAGAGACCCAGTACTTC. This chain links TRBV9 with TRBJ2-5; no firm D call. CDR3 length: 15 residues. The germline CDR1 and CDR2 sequences are SGDLS and YYNGEE. V lost 10 bases and J lost 1, with 20 bases in between. Together with reference TRBV9 and TRBJ2-5, the CDR3 gives the full variable domain: DSGVTQTPKHLITATGQRVTLRCSPRSGDLSVYWYQQSLDQGLQFLIQYYNGEERAKGNILERFSAQQFPDLHSELNLSSLELGDSALYFCAPRRALDIQETQYFGPGTRLLVL.

This clone turned up a few times. The gene calls are TRBV18 and TRBJ1-5; the D is unclear. Per germline, CDR1 KGHSH and CDR2 LQKENI. CDR3 length: 14 amino acids. The germline V and J ends were trimmed by 3 bases and 4 bases, with 10 bases remaining between them. CDR3 sequence reads: CASSPRAANQPQHF. CDR3 DNA: TGTGCCAGCTCACCGAGGGCAGCTAATCAGCCCCAGCATTTT.

This clone is a singleton in its sample. The chain has TRBV7-8 and TRBJ1-1; no reliable D call. CDR1 is SGHVS and CDR2 is FQNEAQ in the germline V gene. V was trimmed by 1 base and J by 3 bases, leaving 9 bases between them. This CDR3 spans 14 amino acids. This CDR3 is CASSLEATHTEAFF. The CDR3 DNA sequence: TGTGCCAGCAGCTTAGAGGCCACTCACACTGAAGCTTTCTTT.

The chain has TRBV5-1 and TRBJ2-7; no reliable D call. V gave up 1 base and J gave up 4 bases, with 12 bases separating them. Germline V gives CDR1 SGHRS, CDR2 YFSETQ. The CDR3 consists of 14 residues. The CDR3 is CASSLLLLSYEQYF. In nucleotides, the CDR3 is TGCGCCAGCAGCTTGCTCCTCCTAAGTTACGAGCAGTACTTC.

The chain recombines TRBV25-1 with TRBJ2-1; 9 bases align to TRBD1. Germline trimming cut 7 bases from V and 3 bases from J; bases unmatched to any gene: 10. Germline V lookup: CDR1 MGHDK, CDR2 SYGVNS. The CDR3 sequence is 16 residues long. In DNA form, the CDR3 reads TGTGCCAGCATTGCGGGGACAGGGTACGTCTACAATGAGCAGTTCTTC. It yields the protein CASIAGTGYVYNEQFF.

This clone was observed once. The chain joins TRBV5-1 to TRBJ2-7; D gene unclear. Germline loops: CDR1 SGHRS, CDR2 YFSETQ. V was trimmed by 1 base and J by 2 bases, leaving 10 bases between them. There are 14 residues in the CDR3. CDR3 sequence reads: CASSLNVGTYEQYF. The CDR3 nucleotides are TGCGCCAGCAGCTTGAACGTAGGGACCTACGAGCAGTACTTC.

The chain has TRBV6-5 and TRBJ1-2; the match to TRBD1 covers 9 bases. This CDR3 has 13 amino acids. Germline CDR1 MNHEY, CDR2 SVGAGI. The V and J ends lost 7 bases and 4 bases, in that order; junction bases with no gene match: 4. CDR3 amino acids: CASIQDRGYGYTF. DNA for the CDR3: TGTGCCAGCATACAGGACAGGGGCTATGGCTACACCTTC.

The V gene is TRBV29-1, the J gene TRBJ1-2; 9 bases are shared with TRBD1. V lost 6 bases and J lost 4; bases outside the gene matches: 6. CDR1 is SQVTM and CDR2 is ANQGSEA in the germline V gene. CDR3 length: 13 amino acids. CDR3 amino acids: CSVGTGFRYGYTF. The CDR3 DNA follows: TGCAGCGTGGGGACAGGGTTTCGCTATGGCTACACCTTC.

This clone was seen just once. This rearrangement joins TRBV6-5 to TRBJ2-3; 10 bases fit TRBD2. Trimming removed 4 bases from V and 4 bases from J; junction bases left unmatched: 8. There are 16 residues in the CDR3. From germline, CDR1 is MNHEY and CDR2 SVGAGI. The DNA for the CDR3 is TGTGCCAGCAGTTGGCCTAGCGGGAGTTTCGCAGATACGCAGTATTTT. Its protein product is CASSWPSGSFADTQYF.

The chain combines TRBV4-3 with TRBJ1-6; a weak D match, TRBD1 (6 bases). Germline assignment: CDR1 LGHNA and CDR2 YSLEER. The CDR3 spans 17 residues. Trimming pared 3 bases from V and 7 bases from J, leaving 19 bases between. CDR3 sequence: CASSHSAGAHINSPLHF. The DNA for the CDR3 is TGCGCCAGCAGCCATTCCGCAGGGGCGCACATCAATTCACCCCTCCACTTT.

V and J are TRBV11-2 and TRBJ1-3; the D gene is possibly TRBD1 (5 bases). CDR3 length: 16 residues. In germline, CDR1 is SGHAT, CDR2 FQNNGV. V lost 3 bases to trimming and J lost 2 bases, with 14 bases between them. The CDR3 is CASSFGAHLAGNTIYF. The CDR3 coding sequence is TGTGCCAGCAGCTTCGGGGCACACTTGGCTGGAAACACCATATATTTT.